These 20 T cell receptor beta chains originate from one sample sequenced in a study of control samples from healthy donors and cancer patients. Generated by immunoSEQ multiplex PCR, the TCRdb table keeps only in-frame clones and is missing some. The sample includes 60,000 to 75,000 clones, around 90% of them seen just once. The sample comprised PBMCs. These receptors came from a man aged 55 to 70 with colorectal cancer.

This chain joins TRBV7-2 and TRBJ2-1, with D uncertain. The CDR3 has 13 amino acids. Germline lookup yields CDR1 SGHTA and CDR2 FQGNSA. V gave up 7 bases and J gave up 9 bases, with 16 bases separating them. This CDR3 is CASTYDSSGEQFF. The CDR3 coding sequence is TGTGCCAGCACATACGACTCTTCCGGTGAGCAGTTCTTC. The entire variable domain, with the rest obtained from reference TRBV7-2 and TRBJ2-1, is as follows: GAGVSQSPSNKVTEKGKDVELRCDPISGHTALYWYRQSLGQGLEFLIYFQGNSAPDKSGLPSDRFSAERTGGSVSTLTIQRTQQEDSAVYLCASTYDSSGEQFFGPGTRLTVL.

V usage is TRBV4-1 and J usage is TRBJ2-7; D remains ambiguous. Trimming shortened V by 0 bases and J by 2 bases, and 14 bases separated the two germline ends. The CDR3 length is 16 residues. Germline V CDR1 and CDR2: MGHRA, YSYEKL. CDR3 in amino acids: CASSQDETENAYEQYF. The CDR3 nucleotides read TGCGCCAGCAGCCAAGACGAGACCGAGAACGCCTACGAGCAGTACTTC.

The chain carries TRBV11-2 and TRBJ1-5; D is unresolved. The CDR3 extends over 14 amino acids. CDR1 SGHAT and CDR2 FQNNGV come from the germline V gene. Trimming cost V 5 bases and J 6 bases, with 14 bases left between them. The CDR3, as DNA: TGTGCCAGCAGCCGCTACAGCGGGGTTCAGCCCCAGCATTTT. It translates to CASSRYSGVQPQHF.

The chain has TRBV6-5 and TRBJ1-2; TRBD1 agrees at 8 bases. V lost 5 bases, J lost 8 bases, and 13 bases stayed unmatched. Germline lookup yields CDR1 MNHEY and CDR2 SVGAGI. The CDR3 is made up of 15 amino acids. CDR3 DNA: TGTGCCAGCAGTACTGCGCCCCAGGGGGCGGAGGGCTACACCTTC. Protein sequence: CASSTAPQGAEGYTF.

The chain has TRBV7-3 and TRBJ1-4, with 9 bases fitting TRBD1. Germline V lookup: CDR1 SGHTA, CDR2 FQGTGA. Germline trimming cut 4 bases from V and 3 bases from J; bases unmatched to any gene: 6. There are 16 residues in the CDR3. CDR3 sequence (DNA): TGTGCCAGCAGCTCCTTTCGACAGGGGGCTAATGAAAAACTGTTTTTT. Translated, it gives CASSSFRQGANEKLFF.

Points on this clone: Its ends do not fully match the called genes, so a read error is possible. The genes are TRBV20-1 and TRBJ1-2; a possible D gene is TRBD1 (6 bases). Germline loops: CDR1 DFQATT, CDR2 SNEGSKA (reference sequence). The CDR3 runs 8 residues. As DNA, the CDR3 is TGCAGTGCATCGGACAGCTACTTC. Translated, it gives CSASDSYF.

This chain links TRBV2 with TRBJ1-2, with D uncertain. V shed 4 bases and J shed 4 bases, with 7 bases lying between them. Germline lookup yields CDR1 SNHLY and CDR2 FYNNEI. The CDR3 extends over 12 amino acids. The CDR3 nucleotides read TGTGCCAGCAGTGTGCAGGCCTATGGCTACACCTTC. Its protein is CASSVQAYGYTF. The whole variable domain, remainder taken from reference TRBV2 and TRBJ1-2, is EPEVTQTPSHQVTQMGQEVILRCVPISNHLYFYWYRQILGQKVEFLVSFYNNEISEKSEIFDDQFSVERPDGSNFTLKIRSTKLEDSAMYFCASSVQAYGYTFGSGTRLTVV.

This clone was found once. The chain carries TRBV24-1 and TRBJ2-3; TRBD2 matches at 7 bases. The junction had 12 bases not matched to a gene; V was cut back by 7 bases and J by 6 bases. This CDR3 is built from 15 residues. The germline CDR1 and CDR2 sequences are KGHDR and SFDVKD. DNA of the CDR3: TGTGCCACCAGCGCCTCTCGCGGGGGAGGCGATACGCAGTATTTT. Its translation: CATSASRGGGDTQYF.

The V and J genes are TRBV28 and TRBJ2-2; D gene unclear. The CDR3 has 12 residues. The V gene's germline CDR1 is MDHEN and CDR2 SYDVKM. Deletions cut 4 bases from V and 4 bases from J, with 4 bases between. The CDR3 reads CASSSVTGELFF. CDR3 coding DNA: TGTGCCAGCAGTTCCGTCACCGGGGAGCTGTTTTTT.

This sequence joins TRBV3-1 (or the pseudogene TRBV3-2) and TRBJ2-7; D remains unclear. The germline V gene has CDR1 LGHDT and CDR2 YNNKEL (reference sequence). The length of the CDR3 is 12 residues. Trimming cost V 0 bases and J 4 bases, with 4 bases left between them. The CDR3 region is CASSQDMYEQYF. The CDR3 nucleotides read TGTGCCAGCAGCCAAGATATGTACGAGCAGTACTTC.

This rearrangement joins TRBV11-2 to TRBJ1-1; D possibly corresponds to TRBD1 (5 bases). CDR1 and CDR2 (germline): SGHAT, FQNNGV. V lost 5 bases to trimming and J lost 0 bases, with 10 bases between them. CDR3 size: 14 residues. CDR3 amino acids: CASSPSTVNTEAFF. CDR3 coding DNA: TGTGCCAGCAGCCCCTCGACAGTGAACACTGAAGCTTTCTTT.

This clone was observed a few times. The V and J genes are TRBV4-1 and TRBJ1-5; TRBD1 is a possible D gene (6 bases). The CDR3 is 14 residues long. Germline assignment: CDR1 MGHRA and CDR2 YSYEKL. The germline V and J ends were trimmed by 5 bases and 3 bases, with 11 bases remaining between them. In DNA, the CDR3 is TGCGCCAGCAGCATCGGACAGATCAATCAGCCCCAGCATTTT. It specifies CASSIGQINQPQHF.

The rearrangement links TRBV2 to TRBJ2-1, with a tentative D call TRBD1 (5 bases). This CDR3 has 14 amino acids. The germline V gene has CDR1 SNHLY and CDR2 FYNNEI. The ends were cut back, 8 bases at V and 0 bases at J, with 11 bases in the middle. The DNA of the CDR3 is TGTGCCAGCGAGAAGGGGAACTCCTACAATGAGCAGTTCTTC. Protein product: CASEKGNSYNEQFF.

The chain has TRBV29-1 and TRBJ2-3; D unresolved. Between the trimmed V and J ends, which lost 5 bases and 8 bases, there was a span of 17 bases. The CDR3 totals 13 residues. Germline V lookup: CDR1 SQVTM, CDR2 ANQGSEA. The CDR3 DNA sequence: TGCAGCGTTCCACTTGGGGAAGGTATTACGCAGTATTTT. Encoded protein: CSVPLGEGITQYF.

This rearrangement joins TRBV6-1 to TRBJ1-5; D gene unclear. The CDR3 runs 16 residues. V shed 4 bases and J shed 3 bases, with 16 bases lying between them. Per germline, CDR1 MNHNS and CDR2 SASEGT. CDR3 nucleotide sequence: TGTGCCAGCAGTGGAGGAGGCACGGTCTCCAATCAGCCCCAGCATTTT. It codes for CASSGGGTVSNQPQHF.

The genes are TRBV6-5 and TRBJ1-6, with 8 bases fitting TRBD1. Germline loops: CDR1 MNHEY, CDR2 SVGAGI. V shed 4 bases and J 10 bases; nucleotides not matched to a gene: 9. The CDR3 is made up of 15 amino acids. CDR3 sequence reads: CASSSLGQVWSPLHF. The CDR3 DNA follows: TGTGCCAGCAGTTCCTTGGGACAGGTGTGGTCACCCCTCCACTTT.

This sequence joins TRBV6-5 and TRBJ2-7; 7 nucleotides match TRBD1. CDR3 length equals 13 residues. After removal of 6 bases from V and 7 bases from J, the junction contained 9 bases not matched to a gene. Germline V lookup: CDR1 MNHEY, CDR2 SVGAGI. CDR3 amino acids: CASRPRARGEQYF. For the CDR3, the DNA is TGTGCCAGCAGACCCCGGGCCAGGGGGGAGCAGTACTTC.

The chain links TRBV4-1 to TRBJ2-5; perhaps TRBD2 as D (6 bases). This CDR3 is built from 15 residues. Germline CDR1 is MGHRA and CDR2 is YSYEKL. Deletions cut 3 bases from V and 1 base from J, with 12 bases between. CDR3 sequence (DNA): TGCGCCAGCAGCCAGGGGACTTTCCCCCAAGAGACCCAGTACTTC. This sequence encodes CASSQGTFPQETQYF.

This clone was detected a few times. The chain joins TRBV5-8 to TRBJ1-1; D remains ambiguous. CDR3 size: 14 residues. Germline CDR1 is SGHTS and CDR2 is YDEGEE. The V end was cut by 4 bases, the J end by 1 base, with 11 bases between. The chain's CDR3 is CASSRTRSNTEAFF. CDR3 DNA: TGTGCCAGCAGCCGTACACGGTCGAACACTGAAGCTTTCTTT.

V is TRBV2 and J is TRBJ1-2; D perhaps matches TRBD1 (5 bases). Trimming stripped 4 bases from V and 5 bases from J, with 17 bases between. Germline CDR1 SNHLY, CDR2 FYNNEI. CDR3 length equals 15 residues. In DNA form, the CDR3 reads TGTGCCAGCAGTGTAACCGGGGCCGGAAAATATGGCTACACCTTC. Its protein is CASSVTGAGKYGYTF.